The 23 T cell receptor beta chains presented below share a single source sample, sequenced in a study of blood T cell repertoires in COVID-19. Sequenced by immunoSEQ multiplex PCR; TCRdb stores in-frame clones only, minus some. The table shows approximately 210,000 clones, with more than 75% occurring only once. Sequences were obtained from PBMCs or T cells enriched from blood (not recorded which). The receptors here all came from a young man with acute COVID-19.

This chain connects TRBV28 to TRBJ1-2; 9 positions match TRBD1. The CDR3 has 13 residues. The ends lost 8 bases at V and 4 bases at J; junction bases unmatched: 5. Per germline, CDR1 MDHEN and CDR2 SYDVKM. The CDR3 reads CASRDRAFYGYTF. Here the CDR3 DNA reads TGTGCCAGCCGGGACAGGGCGTTCTATGGCTACACCTTC.

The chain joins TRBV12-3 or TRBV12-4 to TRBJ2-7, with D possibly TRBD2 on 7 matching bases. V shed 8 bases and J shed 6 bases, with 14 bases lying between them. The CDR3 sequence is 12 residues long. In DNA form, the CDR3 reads TGTGCCAGCGGGCGGGGGCACGGCGAGCAGTACTTC. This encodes CASGRGHGEQYF.

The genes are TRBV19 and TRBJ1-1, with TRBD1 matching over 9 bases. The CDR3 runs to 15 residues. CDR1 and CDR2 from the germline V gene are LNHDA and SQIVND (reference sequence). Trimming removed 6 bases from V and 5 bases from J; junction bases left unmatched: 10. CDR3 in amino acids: CASRPRTGEGTEAFF. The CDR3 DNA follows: TGTGCCAGTAGACCACGGACAGGGGAGGGTACTGAAGCTTTCTTT.

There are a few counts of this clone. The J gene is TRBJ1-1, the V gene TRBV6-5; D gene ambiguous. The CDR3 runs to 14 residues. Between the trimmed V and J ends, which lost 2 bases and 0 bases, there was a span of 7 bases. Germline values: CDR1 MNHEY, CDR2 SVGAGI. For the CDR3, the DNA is TGTGCCAGCAGTTACGGGGAGTTGAACACTGAAGCTTTCTTT. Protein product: CASSYGELNTEAFF.

The DNA for the CDR3 is TGCGCCAGCAGCCTTAAGGACAGGGGCCCCAACACCGGGGAGCTGTTTTTT. Translated, it gives CASSLKDRGPNTGELFF. This chain joins TRBV5-1 and TRBJ2-2, with TRBD1 identical over 9 bases. From germline, CDR1 is SGHRS and CDR2 YFSETQ. The CDR3 totals 17 residues. V lost 4 bases and J lost 2; bases outside the gene matches: 9.

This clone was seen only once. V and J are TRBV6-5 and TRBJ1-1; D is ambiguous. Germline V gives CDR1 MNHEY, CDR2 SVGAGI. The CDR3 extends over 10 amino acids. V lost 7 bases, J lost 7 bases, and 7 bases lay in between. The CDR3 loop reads CASMRFEAFF. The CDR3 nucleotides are TGTGCCAGCATGAGATTTGAAGCTTTCTTT.

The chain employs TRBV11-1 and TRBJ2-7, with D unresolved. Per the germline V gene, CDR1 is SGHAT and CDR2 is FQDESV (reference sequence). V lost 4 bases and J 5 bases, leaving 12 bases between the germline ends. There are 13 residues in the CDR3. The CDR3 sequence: CASSSRRLHEQYF. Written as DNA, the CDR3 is TGTGCCAGCAGCTCTAGGCGGCTCCACGAGCAGTACTTC.

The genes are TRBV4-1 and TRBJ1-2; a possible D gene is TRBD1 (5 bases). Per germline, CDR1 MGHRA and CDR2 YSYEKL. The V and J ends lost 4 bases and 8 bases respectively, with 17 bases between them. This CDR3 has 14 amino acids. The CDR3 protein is CASSLRGPLEGYTF. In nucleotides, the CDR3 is TGCGCCAGCAGCCTTAGGGGCCCCTTGGAAGGCTACACCTTC.

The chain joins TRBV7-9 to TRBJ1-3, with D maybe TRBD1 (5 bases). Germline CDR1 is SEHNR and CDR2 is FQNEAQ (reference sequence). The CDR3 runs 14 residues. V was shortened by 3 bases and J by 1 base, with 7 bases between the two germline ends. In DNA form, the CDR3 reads TGTGCCAGCAGCTTTCCAGGGTCTGGAAACACCATATATTTT. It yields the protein CASSFPGSGNTIYF.

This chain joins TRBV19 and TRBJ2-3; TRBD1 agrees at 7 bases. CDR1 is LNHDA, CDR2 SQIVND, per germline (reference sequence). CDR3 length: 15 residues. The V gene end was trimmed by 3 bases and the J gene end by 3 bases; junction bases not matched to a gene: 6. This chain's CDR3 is CASSIPTGLTDTQYF. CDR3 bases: TGTGCCAGTAGTATCCCGACAGGGTTGACAGATACGCAGTATTTT.

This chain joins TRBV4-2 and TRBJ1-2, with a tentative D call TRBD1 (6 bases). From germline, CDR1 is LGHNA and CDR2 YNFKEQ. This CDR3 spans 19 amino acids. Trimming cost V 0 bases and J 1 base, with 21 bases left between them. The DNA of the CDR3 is TGTGCCAGCAGCCAAGATCTATATGCCGGGACAATAAATAACTATGGCTACACCTTC. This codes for CASSQDLYAGTINNYGYTF.

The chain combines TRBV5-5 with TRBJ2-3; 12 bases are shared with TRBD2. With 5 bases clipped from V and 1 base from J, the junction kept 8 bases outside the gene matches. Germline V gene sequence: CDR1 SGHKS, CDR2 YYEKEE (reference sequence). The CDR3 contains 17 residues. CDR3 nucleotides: TGTGCCAGCAGATTCTCTAGCGGGGGGGCCGGCACAGATACGCAGTATTTT. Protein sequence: CASRFSSGGAGTDTQYF.

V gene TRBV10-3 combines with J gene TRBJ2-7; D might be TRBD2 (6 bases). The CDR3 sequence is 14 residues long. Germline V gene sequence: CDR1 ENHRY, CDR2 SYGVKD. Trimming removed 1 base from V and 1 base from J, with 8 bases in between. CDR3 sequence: CAISEYGGSYEQYF. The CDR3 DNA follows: TGTGCCATCAGTGAGTATGGGGGGTCCTACGAGCAGTACTTC.

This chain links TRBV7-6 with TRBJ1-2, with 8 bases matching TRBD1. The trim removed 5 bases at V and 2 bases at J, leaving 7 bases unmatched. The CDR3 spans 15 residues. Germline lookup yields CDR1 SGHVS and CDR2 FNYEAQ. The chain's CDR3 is CASSPGTGLNYGYTF. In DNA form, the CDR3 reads TGTGCCAGCAGCCCTGGGACAGGCCTAAACTATGGCTACACCTTC.

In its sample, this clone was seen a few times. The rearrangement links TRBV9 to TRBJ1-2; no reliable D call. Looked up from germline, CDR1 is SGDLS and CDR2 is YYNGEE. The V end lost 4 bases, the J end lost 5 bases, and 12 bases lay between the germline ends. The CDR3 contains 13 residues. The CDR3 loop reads CASSSAGLYGYTF. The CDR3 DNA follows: TGTGCCAGCAGCTCCGCGGGTTTGTATGGCTACACCTTC.

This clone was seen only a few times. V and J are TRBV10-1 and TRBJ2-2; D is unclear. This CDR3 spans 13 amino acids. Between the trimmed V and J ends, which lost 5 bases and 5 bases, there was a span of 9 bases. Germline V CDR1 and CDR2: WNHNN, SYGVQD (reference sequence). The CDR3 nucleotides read TGCGCCAGCAGTCTACAGATAACCGGGGAGCTGTTTTTT. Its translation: CASSLQITGELFF.

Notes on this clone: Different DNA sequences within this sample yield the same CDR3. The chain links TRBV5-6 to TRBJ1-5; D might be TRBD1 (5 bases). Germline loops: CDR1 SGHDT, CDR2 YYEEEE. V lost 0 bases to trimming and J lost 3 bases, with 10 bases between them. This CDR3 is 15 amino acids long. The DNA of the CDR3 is TGTGCCAGCAGCTTGGGGCAGGGCGACAATCAGCCCCAGCATTTT. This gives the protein CASSLGQGDNQPQHF. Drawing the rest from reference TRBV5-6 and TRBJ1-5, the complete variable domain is DAGVTQSPTHLIKTRGQQVTLRCSPKSGHDTVSWYQQALGQGPQFIFQYYEEEERQRGNFPDRFSGHQFPNYSSELNVNALLLGDSALYLCASSLGQGDNQPQHFGDGTRLSIL.

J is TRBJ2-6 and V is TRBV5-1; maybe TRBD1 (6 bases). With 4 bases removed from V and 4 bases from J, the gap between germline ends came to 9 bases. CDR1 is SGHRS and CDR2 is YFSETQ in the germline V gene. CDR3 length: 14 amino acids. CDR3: CASSQGWGANVLTF. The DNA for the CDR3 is TGCGCCAGCAGCCAGGGGTGGGGGGCCAACGTCCTGACTTTC. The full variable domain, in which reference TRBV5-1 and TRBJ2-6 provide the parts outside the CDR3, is KAGVTQTPRYLIKTRGQQVTLSCSPISGHRSVSWYQQTPGQGLQFLFEYFSETQRNKGNFPGRFSGRQFSNSRSEMNVSTLELGDSALYLCASSQGWGANVLTFGAGSRLTVL.

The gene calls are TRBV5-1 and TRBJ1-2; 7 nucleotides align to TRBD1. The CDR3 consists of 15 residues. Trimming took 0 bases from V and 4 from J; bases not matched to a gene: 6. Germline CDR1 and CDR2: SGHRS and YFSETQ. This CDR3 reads CASSLAGDSLYGYTF. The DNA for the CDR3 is TGCGCCAGCAGCTTGGCGGGGGACAGCCTCTATGGCTACACCTTC.

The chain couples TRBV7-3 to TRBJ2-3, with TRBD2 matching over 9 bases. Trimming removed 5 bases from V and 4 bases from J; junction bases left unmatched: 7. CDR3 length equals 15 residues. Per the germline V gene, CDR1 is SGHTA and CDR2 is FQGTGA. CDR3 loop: CASSPLRGGSDTQYF. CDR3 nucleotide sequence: TGTGCCAGCAGCCCTCTGCGGGGGGGCTCAGATACGCAGTATTTT. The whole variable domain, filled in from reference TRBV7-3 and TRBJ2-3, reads GAGVSQTPSNKVTEKGKYVELRCDPISGHTALYWYRQSLGQGPEFLIYFQGTGAADDSGLPNDRFFAVRPEGSVSTLKIQRTERGDSAVYLCASSPLRGGSDTQYFGPGTRLTVL.

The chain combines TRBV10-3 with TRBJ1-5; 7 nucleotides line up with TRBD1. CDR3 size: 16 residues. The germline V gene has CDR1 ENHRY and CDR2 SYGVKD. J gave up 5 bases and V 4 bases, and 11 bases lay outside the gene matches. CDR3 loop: CAISGQGTNQDQPQHF. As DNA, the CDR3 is TGTGCCATCAGTGGACAGGGAACTAACCAGGATCAGCCCCAGCATTTT.

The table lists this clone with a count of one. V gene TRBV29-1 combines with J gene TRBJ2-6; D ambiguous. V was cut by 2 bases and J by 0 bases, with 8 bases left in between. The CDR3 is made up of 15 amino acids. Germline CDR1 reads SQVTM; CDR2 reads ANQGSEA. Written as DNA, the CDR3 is TGCAGCGTTGAACTGAGGAACTCTGGGGCCAACGTCCTGACTTTC. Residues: CSVELRNSGANVLTF.

The chain's CDR3 is CASSYSSGYETQYF. The CDR3 DNA is TGTGCCAGCAGTTACTCGTCCGGGTATGAGACCCAGTACTTC. The J gene is TRBJ2-5, the V gene TRBV6-5; D ambiguous. Germline values: CDR1 MNHEY, CDR2 SVGAGI. This CDR3 is 14 amino acids long. The ends were cut back, 0 bases at V and 5 bases at J, with 10 bases in the middle.